Following are 31 T cell receptor beta chains from one sample sequenced in a study of CD8 T cells in Susac syndrome (dated by TCRdb to between 2018 and 2021). Libraries were constructed by the immunoSEQ multiplex PCR assay. RNA was extracted using the RNeasy kit, and about 0.45 to 1 ug of the RNA was reverse transcribed with random hexamers. The public reads were reprocessed in TCRdb via fastp at Q25 and MiXCR, keeping in-frame beta chains. CDR3 protein duplicates are merged, each entry listing the most common genes and DNA. The sample table records around 170,000 distinct CDR3 sequences; 95% of these occur just once. Around 0.16% of the sample rests with the top ten. Specimen: CD8+ T cells from PBMCs. These receptors came from a human donor with Susac syndrome.

This chain connects TRBV3-1 to TRBJ2-7, with D unresolved. In germline, CDR1 is LGHDT, CDR2 YNNKEL (reference sequence). V was clipped by 0 bases and J by 5 bases, with 2 bases between them. The length of the CDR3 is 11 residues. As DNA, the CDR3 is TGTGCCAGCAGCCAAGAAGACGAGCAGTACTTC. Translation: CASSQEDEQYF.

The rearrangement joins TRBV9 to TRBJ2-3, with D maybe TRBD1 (5 bases). V was clipped by 0 bases and J by 0 bases, with 5 bases between them. CDR3 length equals 14 residues. Germline loops: CDR1 SGDLS, CDR2 YYNGEE. CDR3 coding DNA: TGTGCCAGCAGCGTAGCAGGGAGCACAGATACGCAGTATTTT. Encoded protein: CASSVAGSTDTQYF.

The rearrangement uses TRBV29-1 and TRBJ1-1; the D is unclear. V lost 3 bases to trimming and J lost 5 bases, with 7 bases between them. The CDR3 consists of 11 residues. Germline V lookup: CDR1 SQVTM, CDR2 ANQGSEA. The chain's CDR3 is CSVDSETEAFF. The CDR3 region has the DNA TGCAGCGTTGATTCGGAGACTGAAGCTTTCTTT.

J is TRBJ2-1 and V is TRBV30; 7 nucleotides align to TRBD2. V dropped 3 bases and J dropped 7; count of bases not matched to a gene: 3. The germline gives CDR1 GTSNPN, CDR2 SVGIG (reference sequence). The CDR3 is 12 residues long. CDR3: CAWRWGGNEQFF. The CDR3 DNA reads as TGTGCCTGGAGGTGGGGGGGAAATGAGCAGTTCTTC.

The gene calls are TRBV20-1 and TRBJ2-1; no definite D call. Germline V CDR1 and CDR2: DFQATT, SNEGSKA (reference sequence). This CDR3 is built from 14 residues. V shed 0 bases and J shed 9 bases, with 15 bases lying between them. The CDR3 sequence is CSARDLLGAAEQFF. The CDR3 nucleotides are TGCAGTGCTAGAGATTTACTTGGTGCGGCTGAGCAGTTCTTC.

The rearrangement uses TRBV30 and TRBJ2-7; D remains unclear. The CDR3 is 15 amino acids. V lost 2 bases to trimming and J lost 0 bases, with 14 bases between them. From germline, CDR1 is GTSNPN and CDR2 SVGIG (reference sequence). CDR3 region: CAWSNPQQISYEQYF. CDR3 sequence (DNA): TGTGCCTGGAGTAACCCCCAACAGATCTCCTACGAGCAGTACTTC.

The rearrangement joins TRBV18 to TRBJ2-5, with 8 bases that match TRBD2. This CDR3 spans 15 amino acids. V dropped 5 bases and J dropped 4; count of bases not matched to a gene: 9. Germline V gene lookup returns CDR1 KGHSH and CDR2 LQKENI. The CDR3 region is CASSISGGTPETQYF. CDR3 in DNA: TGTGCCAGCTCAATCAGCGGGGGAACTCCAGAGACCCAGTACTTC.

The chain joins TRBV12-3 or TRBV12-4 to TRBJ1-2; 9 nucleotides match TRBD1. V lost 5 bases and J lost 4; bases outside the gene matches: 8. This CDR3 contains 15 residues. CDR3 nucleotide sequence: TGTGCCAGCAGTCCCACAGGGGGCGCGGTCTATGGCTACACCTTC. This codes for CASSPTGGAVYGYTF.

V is TRBV5-1 and J is TRBJ2-7; a possible D gene is TRBD1 (6 bases). Germline values: CDR1 SGHRS, CDR2 YFSETQ. Trimming stripped 1 base from V and 4 bases from J, with 15 bases between. This CDR3 contains 15 residues. CDR3 in DNA: TGCGCCAGCAGCTTGTTATTGGGACAAGATTACGAGCAGTACTTC. This codes for CASSLLLGQDYEQYF.

This clonotype was seen at least ten times. The V gene is TRBV5-4, the J gene TRBJ1-5; D remains unclear. The V and J ends lost 0 bases and 0 bases respectively, with 4 bases between them. Per the germline V gene, CDR1 is SGHNT and CDR2 is YYREEE (reference sequence). This CDR3 is 14 amino acids long. The CDR3 nucleotides read TGTGCCAGCAGCTTGGGGGGTAGCAATCAGCCCCAGCATTTT. This codes for CASSLGGSNQPQHF.

The gene calls are TRBV6-5 and TRBJ2-7; 10 nucleotides line up with TRBD1. After removal of 5 bases from V and 1 base from J, the junction contained 5 bases not matched to a gene. The CDR3 extends over 15 amino acids. Germline V gene data show CDR1 as MNHEY and CDR2 as SVGAGI. CDR3 nucleotides: TGTGCCAGCAGTACGGACAGGGGGTATTCCTACGAGCAGTACTTC. It translates to CASSTDRGYSYEQYF.

CDR3 nucleotide sequence: TGTGCCACCAGCAGAGTCAGGACAGGGAGCACAGATACGCAGTATTTT. Translating gives CATSRVRTGSTDTQYF. The V call is TRBV15, the J call TRBJ2-3, with TRBD1 matching over 8 bases. Germline V lookup: CDR1 LNHNV, CDR2 YYDKDF (reference sequence). V lost 1 base and J lost 0; bases outside the gene matches: 3. This CDR3 has 16 residues. The entire variable domain, with the rest obtained from reference TRBV15 and TRBJ2-3, is as follows: DAMVIQNPRYQVTQFGKPVTLSCSQTLNHNVMYWYQQKSSQAPKLLFHYYDKDFNNEADTPDNFQSRRPNTSFCFLDIRSPGLGDTAMYLCATSRVRTGSTDTQYFGPGTRLTVL.

For this clonotype: At one of its ends the junction is not consistent with the germline gene, which may arise from a read error. The chain employs TRBV15 and TRBJ2-3; the D gene is possibly TRBD2 (5 bases). The germline CDR1 and CDR2 sequences are LNHNV and YYDKDF (reference sequence). The CDR3 sequence is 16 residues long. The CDR3 here is CATSVGFASSTDTQFF. DNA for the CDR3: TGTGCCACCAGCGTGGGATTTGCCTCTAGCACAGATACGCAGTTTTTT. The whole variable domain, filled in from reference TRBV15 and TRBJ2-3, reads DAMVIQNPRYQVTQFGKPVTLSCSQTLNHNVMYWYQQKSSQAPKLLFHYYDKDFNNEADTPDNFQSRRPNTSFCFLDIRSPGLGDTAMYLCATSVGFASSTDTQFFGPGTRLTVL.

The chain uses TRBV7-9 and TRBJ1-1; TRBD1 might be the D (5 bases). Germline-derived CDR1 and CDR2 are SEHNR and FQNEAQ (reference sequence). The CDR3 consists of 14 residues. V was pared by 8 bases and J by 2 bases, with 15 bases between. This CDR3 is CASHTRDGNTEAFF. Written as DNA, the CDR3 is TGTGCCAGCCACACCCGGGACGGTAACACTGAAGCTTTCTTT.

The rearrangement joins TRBV3-1 to TRBJ2-7, with 9 bases that match TRBD2. Per germline, CDR1 LGHDT and CDR2 YNNKEL (reference sequence). The CDR3 is 15 amino acids. J lost 2 bases, V lost 1 base, and 3 bases had no gene match. The CDR3 is CASSQALAGAYEQYF. The CDR3 bases are TGTGCCAGCAGCCAAGCGTTAGCGGGAGCCTACGAGCAGTACTTC.

The chain carries TRBV7-9 and TRBJ2-7, with a possible D match to TRBD1 (5 bases). V dropped 5 bases and J dropped 4 bases, with 12 bases sitting between them. CDR1 is SEHNR and CDR2 is FQNEAQ in the germline V gene (reference sequence). The CDR3 is 13 residues long. CDR3 coding DNA: TGTGCCAGCAGCCCAAAACAGGATTACGAGCAGTACTTC. This encodes CASSPKQDYEQYF.

The V and J genes are TRBV11-2 and TRBJ1-5; 7 nucleotides line up with TRBD1. Germline lookup yields CDR1 SGHAT and CDR2 FQNNGV. The CDR3 loop spans 13 amino acids. The V gene end was trimmed by 5 bases and the J gene end by 5 bases; junction bases not matched to a gene: 3. The CDR3 nucleotides are TGTGCCAGCAGCACAGGGGTTTATCAGCCCCAGCATTTT. It codes for CASSTGVYQPQHF.

This clonotype was recorded only once. The genes are TRBV9 and TRBJ1-3; D remains ambiguous. Germline CDR1 is SGDLS and CDR2 is YYNGEE. V dropped 1 base and J dropped 1 base, with 12 bases sitting between them. The CDR3 loop spans 16 amino acids. The CDR3 DNA follows: TGTGCCAGCAGCGTAACCCTCGCTCAATCTGGAAACACCATATATTTT. It specifies CASSVTLAQSGNTIYF.

This chain uses TRBV28 with TRBJ2-1; TRBD2 matches at 10 bases. V was pared by 1 base and J by 8 bases, with 8 bases of the junction left unmatched. The CDR3 consists of 16 residues. Looked up from germline, CDR1 is MDHEN and CDR2 is SYDVKM. The CDR3 loop reads CASSLYPSGSMYEQFF. The CDR3 DNA sequence: TGTGCCAGCAGTTTATATCCTAGCGGGAGTATGTATGAGCAGTTCTTC.

The chain has TRBV20-1 and TRBJ2-7, with D perhaps matching TRBD2 (6 bases). Germline CDR1 DFQATT, CDR2 SNEGSKA (reference sequence). Trimming left V 3 bases short and J 2 bases short, with 17 bases between. The CDR3 loop spans 15 amino acids. Written as DNA, the CDR3 is TGCAGTGCTAGGGAGGGTGAGGATCCGACCTACGAGCAGTACTTC. This gives the protein CSAREGEDPTYEQYF.

In its sample, this clonotype was seen once. The chain joins TRBV5-1 to TRBJ1-2, with TRBD1 identical over 7 bases. Germline V CDR1 and CDR2: SGHRS, YFSETQ. The CDR3 loop spans 12 amino acids. With V trimmed by 4 bases and J by 6 bases, 3 bases remained unmatched. In DNA form, the CDR3 reads TGCGCCAGCAGCACAGGACAGGATGGCTACACCTTC. Its protein is CASSTGQDGYTF.

V usage is TRBV27 and J usage is TRBJ2-7; 9 bases align to TRBD2. Germline-derived CDR1 and CDR2 are MNHEY and SMNVEV (reference sequence). The CDR3 runs to 14 residues. The V segment lost 6 bases and the J segment 7 bases; nucleotides outside the gene matches: 10. The CDR3: CASSLTSGSLEQYF. The DNA for the CDR3 is TGTGCCAGCAGCCTAACTAGCGGGTCACTGGAGCAGTACTTC.

This clonotype was seen only once. The chain joins TRBV14 to TRBJ2-1; D remains unclear. This CDR3 has 14 residues. V dropped 1 base and J dropped 7 bases, with 11 bases sitting between them. Looked up from germline, CDR1 is SGHDN and CDR2 is FVKESK. CDR3 DNA sequence: TGTGCCAGCAGCCAAGCTATTGGTAAGAATGAGCAGTTCTTC. Its translation: CASSQAIGKNEQFF. Using reference TRBV14 and TRBJ2-1 for the parts outside the CDR3, the full variable domain is EAGVTQFPSHSVIEKGQTVTLRCDPISGHDNLYWYRRVMGKEIKFLLHFVKESKQDESGMPNNRFLAERTGGTYSTLKVQPAELEDSGVYFCASSQAIGKNEQFFGPGTRLTVL.

V is TRBV15 and J is TRBJ2-7, with 10 bases identical to TRBD2. V gave up 6 bases and J gave up 1 base; unmatched junction bases: 6. CDR1 is LNHNV and CDR2 is YYDKDF in the germline V gene (reference sequence). CDR3 size: 15 residues. The CDR3 region is CATSVSGRQSYEQYF. The CDR3 DNA follows: TGTGCCACCAGTGTTAGCGGGAGGCAATCCTACGAGCAGTACTTC.

J is TRBJ2-1 and V is TRBV13; 8 bases map to TRBD2. Trimming cost V 5 bases and J 3 bases; bases outside gene matches: 9. CDR1 is PRHDT, CDR2 FYEKMQ, per germline (reference sequence). The CDR3 is made up of 16 amino acids. The CDR3 bases are TGTGCCAGCAGCCCGAGGACTAGCCGAGTCTACAATGAGCAGTTCTTC. Protein product: CASSPRTSRVYNEQFF.

The CDR3 nucleotides read TGTGCCAGCAGCTTCGTAGCGGGAGACCTTCGCCAGTTCTTC. Amino acid sequence: CASSFVAGDLRQFF. This sequence joins TRBV7-2 and TRBJ2-1; 9 bases align to TRBD2. The CDR3 is made up of 14 amino acids. The germline V gene has CDR1 SGHTA and CDR2 FQGNSA. V lost 3 bases and J lost 13; bases outside the gene matches: 10.

V is TRBV3-1 and J is TRBJ2-4, with D possibly matching TRBD2 (5 bases). CDR3 length equals 18 residues. Germline-derived CDR1 and CDR2 are LGHDT and YNNKEL (reference sequence). V dropped 4 bases and J dropped 2 bases, with 21 bases sitting between them. This chain's CDR3 is CASSPKSGFWESKNIQYF. The DNA of the CDR3 is TGTGCCAGCAGCCCGAAGAGTGGGTTTTGGGAGTCCAAAAACATTCAGTACTTC.

The chain is built from TRBV28 and TRBJ1-2, with D perhaps matching TRBD1 (6 bases). V lost 7 bases, J lost 6 bases, and 24 bases lay in between. This CDR3 is 16 amino acids long. Germline V gene lookup returns CDR1 MDHEN and CDR2 SYDVKM. DNA for the CDR3: TGTGCCAGCAACTTAGGGGCAGGGGCTCGACAAAATGGCTACACCTTC. This sequence encodes CASNLGAGARQNGYTF.

V is TRBV4-1 and J is TRBJ1-1, with unresolved D. Germline V lookup: CDR1 MGHRA, CDR2 YSYEKL. V lost 6 bases and J lost 1, with 12 bases in between. The CDR3 extends over 14 amino acids. Written as DNA, the CDR3 is TGCGCCAGCAGTCAGACCCTAGGGAACACTGAAGCTTTCTTT. Translation: CASSQTLGNTEAFF.

V and J are TRBV27 and TRBJ2-7, with D possibly being TRBD1 (5 bases). The CDR3 has 14 amino acids. V was shortened by 3 bases and J by 4 bases, with 13 bases between the two germline ends. The V gene's germline CDR1 is MNHEY and CDR2 SMNVEV (reference sequence). The CDR3 is CASSLSGSGYEQYF. Here the CDR3 DNA reads TGTGCCAGCAGTTTGTCAGGGTCTGGGTACGAGCAGTACTTC.

V gene TRBV9 combines with J gene TRBJ2-1, with 10 bases aligning to TRBD1. Per the germline V gene, CDR1 is SGDLS and CDR2 is YYNGEE. V lost 3 bases and J lost 5; bases outside the gene matches: 5. The CDR3 sequence is 15 residues long. The CDR3 spells CASSATGTGDNEQFF. CDR3 coding DNA: TGTGCCAGCAGCGCCACCGGGACAGGGGACAATGAGCAGTTCTTC.